This T cell receptor (beta chain) was identified during a study of type 1 regulatory T cells. Study-wide background: T-allo10 is a Tr1-enriched, alloantigen-specific CD4 T cell product made in vitro.

In TCRdb, the reads were re-called with MiXCR into one record per CDR3 protein. The data hold 60,000 to 70,000 distinct CDR3 sequences, with about 50% observed a single time. This CDR3 is 14 amino acids long. Germline V gene sequence: CDR1 LGHNA, CDR2 YSLEER. V was pared by 2 bases and J by 3 bases, with 9 bases between. Findings and limits, study-wide: Type 1 regulatory T cells had a more restricted TCR repertoire than non-type 1 regulatory T cells.

On this clonotype: Its antigen is not identified.

The V and J genes are TRBV4-3 and TRBJ2-3; possible D gene TRBD1, 6 bases. The TCR originated in a human donor in good health. The sequenced sample consisted of cultured non-Tr1 T cells, either the whole culture or a sorted T cell fraction (not recorded which). The chain's CDR3 is CASSQQQGTDTQYF. The CDR3 coding sequence is TGCGCCAGCAGCCAACAACAGGGTACAGATACGCAGTATTTT.